The entry below describes one T cell receptor beta chain. This sample was taken from a study of T cell responses to AZD1222 COVID-19 vaccine. Generated by immunoSEQ multiplex PCR, the TCRdb table keeps only in-frame clones and is missing some. The sample holds some 110,000 clones, 75% to 90% seen once. The CDR3 totals 15 residues. V lost 3 bases and J lost 8; bases outside the gene matches: 7. Germline values: CDR1 MNHEY, CDR2 SMNVEV (reference sequence). The material sequenced was peripheral blood, taken 28 days after the second AZD1222 dose. The genes are TRBV27 and TRBJ1-6; 7 bases are shared with TRBD1. This receptor was obtained from an adult who received the AZD1222 COVID-19 vaccine. CDR3 in amino acids: CASSFLAGGDSPLHF. In nucleotides, the CDR3 is TGTGCCAGCAGTTTCCTGGCAGGGGGTGATTCACCCCTCCACTTT.